Following are 8 T cell receptor beta chains from one sample sequenced in a study of blood T cell repertoires in COVID-19. Sequencing used immunoSEQ multiplex PCR; TCRdb keeps in-frame clones, though not all of them. The table lists about 98,000 clones, about 80% of them singletons. Sequencing input: peripheral blood. The receptors here all came from a man at least 80 years old with acute or convalescent COVID-19.

J is TRBJ1-5 and V is TRBV5-5, with D perhaps TRBD1 (6 bases). This CDR3 is built from 15 residues. The germline V and J ends were trimmed by 3 bases and 0 bases, with 10 bases remaining between them. Looked up from germline, CDR1 is SGHKS and CDR2 is YYEKEE (reference sequence). The chain's CDR3 is CASSSTGFSNQPQHF. Here the CDR3 DNA reads TGTGCCAGCAGCTCCACAGGGTTTAGCAATCAGCCCCAGCATTTT.

The chain joins TRBV9 to TRBJ2-7; TRBD1 matches at 8 bases. The CDR3 extends over 14 amino acids. Germline CDR1 reads SGDLS; CDR2 reads YYNGEE. Trimming removed 4 bases from V and 1 base from J; junction bases left unmatched: 4. The CDR3 loop reads CASSRDRTSYEQYF. CDR3 nucleotides: TGTGCCAGCAGCCGGGACAGGACTTCCTACGAGCAGTACTTC.

The chain employs TRBV5-1 and TRBJ2-7, with 13 positions matching TRBD2. Germline V gene data show CDR1 as SGHRS and CDR2 as YFSETQ. The J segment lost 3 bases and the V segment lost 5 bases, leaving 2 bases of the junction unmatched. The CDR3 runs 14 residues. CDR3 nucleotide sequence: TGCGCCAGCAGGGGACTAGCGGGGCTCTACGAGCAGTACTTC. Its translation is CASRGLAGLYEQYF.

This chain links TRBV11-3 with TRBJ2-5; possibly TRBD1 for D (6 bases). Germline loops: CDR1 SGHNT, CDR2 YENEEA. V shed 5 bases and J shed 1 base, with 11 bases lying between them. The CDR3 loop spans 14 amino acids. CDR3 protein: CASSLQGPQETQYF. The DNA of the CDR3 is TGTGCCAGCAGCCTACAGGGTCCCCAAGAGACCCAGTACTTC.

The V and J genes are TRBV5-1 and TRBJ2-2, with D possibly TRBD2 on 6 matching bases. The ends were cut back, 6 bases at V and 2 bases at J, with 11 bases in the middle. Per the germline V gene, CDR1 is SGHRS and CDR2 is YFSETQ. This CDR3 contains 14 residues. The CDR3 DNA sequence: TGCGCCAGCACCGCGGGGACCAACACCGGGGAGCTGTTTTTT. Translated: CASTAGTNTGELFF.

This clone showed up many times. This chain joins TRBV5-1 and TRBJ1-1, with D perhaps matching TRBD1 (5 bases). This CDR3 region has 13 residues. Trimming took 4 bases from V and 0 from J, leaving 7 bases between them. CDR1 is SGHRS, CDR2 YFSETQ, per germline. CDR3 sequence: CASSIRVNTEAFF. The DNA for the CDR3 is TGCGCCAGCAGCATCAGGGTGAACACTGAAGCTTTCTTT.

V usage is TRBV5-1 and J usage is TRBJ2-7; no definite D call. Germline V gene lookup returns CDR1 SGHRS and CDR2 YFSETQ. The CDR3 has 12 residues. With 7 bases removed from V and 0 bases from J, the gap between germline ends came to 8 bases. The CDR3 DNA reads TGCGCCAGCTCACTATACTCCTACGAGCAGTACTTC. Translation: CASSLYSYEQYF.

This clone was recorded once. The chain joins TRBV19 to TRBJ1-3, with D unresolved. Trimming shortened V by 3 bases and J by 0 bases, and 6 bases separated the two germline ends. The germline CDR1 and CDR2 sequences are LNHDA and SQIVND (reference sequence). CDR3 length equals 14 residues. CDR3 residues: CASSMEVSGNTIYF. DNA for the CDR3: TGTGCCAGTAGTATGGAGGTCTCTGGAAACACCATATATTTT.